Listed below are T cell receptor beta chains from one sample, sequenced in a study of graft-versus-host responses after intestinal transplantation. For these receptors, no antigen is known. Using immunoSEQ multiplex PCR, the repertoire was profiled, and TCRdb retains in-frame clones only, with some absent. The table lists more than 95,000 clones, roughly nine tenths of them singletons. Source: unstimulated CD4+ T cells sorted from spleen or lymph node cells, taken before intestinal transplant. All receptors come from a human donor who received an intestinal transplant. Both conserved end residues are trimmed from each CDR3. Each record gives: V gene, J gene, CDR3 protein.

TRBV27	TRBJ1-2	ASSASGSSYGYT
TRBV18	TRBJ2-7	ASSGRLAGGAGYEQY
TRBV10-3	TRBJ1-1	AISESRGTNTEAF
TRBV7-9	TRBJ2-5	ASSSRTGGIQETQY
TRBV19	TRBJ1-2	ASSQDINRGGYT
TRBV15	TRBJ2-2	ATSVYVTGELF
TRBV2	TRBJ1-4	ASSREDEKLF
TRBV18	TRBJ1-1	ASSPQWRGDEAF
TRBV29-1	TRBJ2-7	SVLLYEQY
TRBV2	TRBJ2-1	ASVAGVTYNEQF
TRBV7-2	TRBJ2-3	ASSLARSTDTQY
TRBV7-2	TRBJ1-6	ASSLGPAAPLH
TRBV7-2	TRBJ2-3	ASSLYSTDTQY
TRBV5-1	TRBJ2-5	ASSGGTPKGETQY
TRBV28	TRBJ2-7	ASSLLGRQKQY
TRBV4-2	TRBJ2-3	ASSQDIERGGGTQY
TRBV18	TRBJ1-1	ASSRSTSNTEAF
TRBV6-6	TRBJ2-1	ASSSTGTGSHEQF
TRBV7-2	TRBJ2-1	ASSRIGTVNEQF
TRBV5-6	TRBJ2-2	ASSLGQVNTGELF
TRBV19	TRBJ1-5	ASSNRGNSNQPQH
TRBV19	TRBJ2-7	ASSSGGHEQY